This record looks at one T cell receptor (beta chain) sequence and its context. Its antigen is not known. Noted time point: newly diagnosed GD, antithyroid drugs for less than 3 months. PBMC-derived RNA was used for the TCR library. Graves' disease was diagnosed by American Thyroid Association guidelines. The peripheral blood volume drawn was 7 to 10 milliliters, and it was collected into EDTA tubes. The data are from a study of regulatory T cells in long-lasting Graves disease. The study, taken as a whole, reports: With 2,741 shared public clonotypes, persistent patients exceeded new patients, who shared about a thousand.

Trimming took off 1 base at V and 7 bases at J, with 11 bases between the two ends. CDR3 size: 14 residues. The authors built TCR beta libraries using iRepertoire HTBI primers and Arm-PCR of CDR3 regions. In the original analysis: The samples included 60 to 75 TRBV and around 15 TRBJ segments. TCRdb reprocessed the multiplex PCR reads via MiXCR and lists one record per CDR3 protein. TCRdb's processing, not the study's, gives the V and J calls here. The table includes roughly 530,000 distinct CDR3 sequences, about 16% detected once. The sample was also linked to a second study, of T cells in Graves' hyperthyroidism and ophthalmopathy.

This sequence joins TRBV12-3 or TRBV12-4 and TRBJ2-1, with D possibly matching TRBD1 (5 bases). The clonotype originates from a woman aged 35 to 60 with Graves disease. The sequences come from peripheral blood mononuclear cells (PBMCs), collected at new diagnosis, from a patient treated with antithyroid drugs. The CDR3 protein is CASSLGQGMNEQFF. CDR3 coding DNA: TGTGCCAGCAGTTTAGGGCAGGGTATGAATGAGCAGTTCTTC.